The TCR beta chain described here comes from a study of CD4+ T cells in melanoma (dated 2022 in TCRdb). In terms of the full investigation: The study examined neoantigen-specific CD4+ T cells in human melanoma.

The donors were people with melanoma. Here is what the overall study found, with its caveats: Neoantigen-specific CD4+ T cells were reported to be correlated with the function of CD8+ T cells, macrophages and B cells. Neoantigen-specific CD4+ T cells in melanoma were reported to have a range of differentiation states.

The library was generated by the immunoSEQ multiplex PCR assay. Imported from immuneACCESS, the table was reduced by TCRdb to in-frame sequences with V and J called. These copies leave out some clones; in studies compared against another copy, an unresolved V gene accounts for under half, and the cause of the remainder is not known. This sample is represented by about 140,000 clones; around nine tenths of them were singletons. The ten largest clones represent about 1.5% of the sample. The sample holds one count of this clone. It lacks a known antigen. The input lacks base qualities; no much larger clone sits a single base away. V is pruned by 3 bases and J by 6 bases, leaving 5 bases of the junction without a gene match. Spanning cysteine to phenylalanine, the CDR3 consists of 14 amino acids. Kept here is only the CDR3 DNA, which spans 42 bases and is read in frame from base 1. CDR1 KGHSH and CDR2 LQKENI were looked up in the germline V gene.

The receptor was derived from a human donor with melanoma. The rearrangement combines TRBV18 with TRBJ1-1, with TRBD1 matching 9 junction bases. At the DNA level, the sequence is TGTGCCAGCTCACCTAGACAGGGGGAAGCTGAAGCTTTCTTT. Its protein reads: CASSPRQGEAEAFF.